This TCR beta chain was observed in a study of control samples from healthy donors and cancer patients. In its sample, this clone was seen once. The table came from immunoSEQ multiplex PCR; TCRdb's copy has only in-frame clones and leaves some out. The data show roughly 120,000 clones, more than 80% seen once. CDR3 size: 16 residues. Germline CDR1 and CDR2: SEHNR and FQNEAQ (reference sequence). Unmatched junction bases numbered 6, after V lost 1 base and J lost 4 bases. The J gene is TRBJ2-2, the V gene TRBV7-9, with 7 nucleotides matching TRBD1. Sequencing used PBMCs. The source is a woman aged 45-59 years with colorectal cancer. CDR3 loop: CASSLDRGKGTGELFF. The CDR3 nucleotides read TGTGCCAGCAGCTTAGACAGGGGAAAAGGCACCGGGGAGCTGTTTTTT.